This T cell receptor beta chain derives from a study of shared clonotypes between healthy human individuals. Overall study results and limits: Clonotype sharing among donors likely depends on sequencing depth.

The CDR3 covers 16 residues. Method: immunoSEQ multiplex PCR; TCRdb's copy keeps in-frame clones and lacks some. This repertoire shows approximately 2.4 million clones, about 94% found once; its top ten account for less than 0.15%. Note on this clone: Its antigen is not known.

Material for sequencing was naive CD4+ T cells sorted from blood. Subset given: CD45RA+ positively selected. This sequence was found in a man between 18 and 35 years old in good health. The chain has TRBV21-1 and TRBJ1-5. TRBV21-1 is labeled a pseudogene. This chain's CDR3 is CASSEVEGFSNQPQHF. The CDR3 DNA reads as TGTGCCAGCAGCGAGGTGGAGGGCTTTAGCAATCAGCCCCAGCATTTT.